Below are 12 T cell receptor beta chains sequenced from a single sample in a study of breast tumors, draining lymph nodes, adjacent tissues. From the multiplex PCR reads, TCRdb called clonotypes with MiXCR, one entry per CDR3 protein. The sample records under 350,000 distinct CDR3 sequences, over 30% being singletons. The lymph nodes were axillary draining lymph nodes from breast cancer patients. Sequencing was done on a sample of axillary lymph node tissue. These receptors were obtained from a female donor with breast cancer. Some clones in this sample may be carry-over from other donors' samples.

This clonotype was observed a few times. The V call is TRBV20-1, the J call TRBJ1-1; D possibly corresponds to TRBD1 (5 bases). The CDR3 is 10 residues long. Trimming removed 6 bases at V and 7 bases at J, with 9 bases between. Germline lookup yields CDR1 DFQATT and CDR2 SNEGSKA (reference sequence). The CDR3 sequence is CSAATDEAFF. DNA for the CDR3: TGCAGTGCCGCGACAGATGAAGCTTTCTTT.

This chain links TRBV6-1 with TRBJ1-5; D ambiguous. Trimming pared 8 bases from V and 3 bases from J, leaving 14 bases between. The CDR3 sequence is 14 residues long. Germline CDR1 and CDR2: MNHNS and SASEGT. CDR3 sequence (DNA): TGTGCCAGCGGTTTGCCATGGGACAATCAGCCCCAGCATTTT. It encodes CASGLPWDNQPQHF.

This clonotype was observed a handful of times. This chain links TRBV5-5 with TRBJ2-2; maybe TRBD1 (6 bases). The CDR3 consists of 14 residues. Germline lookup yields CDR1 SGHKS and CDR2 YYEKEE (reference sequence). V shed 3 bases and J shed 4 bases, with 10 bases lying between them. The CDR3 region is CASSSGVTTGELFF. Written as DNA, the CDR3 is TGTGCCAGCAGCTCAGGGGTGACCACCGGGGAGCTGTTTTTT.

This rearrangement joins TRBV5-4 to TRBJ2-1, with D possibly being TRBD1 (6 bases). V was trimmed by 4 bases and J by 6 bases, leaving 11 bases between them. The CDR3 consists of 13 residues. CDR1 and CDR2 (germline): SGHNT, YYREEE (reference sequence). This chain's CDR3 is CASSQDSFNEQFF. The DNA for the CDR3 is TGTGCCAGCAGCCAGGACAGCTTCAATGAGCAGTTCTTC.

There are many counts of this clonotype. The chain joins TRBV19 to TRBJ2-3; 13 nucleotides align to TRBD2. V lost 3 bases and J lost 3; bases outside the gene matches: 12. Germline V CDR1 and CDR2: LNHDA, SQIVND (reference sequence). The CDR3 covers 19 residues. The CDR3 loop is CASSMSRGLAGVGTDTQYF. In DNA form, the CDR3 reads TGTGCCAGTAGTATGTCCCGCGGACTAGCGGGAGTGGGGACAGATACGCAGTATTTT.

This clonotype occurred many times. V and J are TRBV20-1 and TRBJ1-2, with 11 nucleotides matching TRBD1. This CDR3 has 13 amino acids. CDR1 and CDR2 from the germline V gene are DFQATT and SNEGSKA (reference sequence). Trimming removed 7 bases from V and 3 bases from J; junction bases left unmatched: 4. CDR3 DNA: TGCAGTGTCAGGGGACAGGGGGACTATGGCTACACCTTC. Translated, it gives CSVRGQGDYGYTF.

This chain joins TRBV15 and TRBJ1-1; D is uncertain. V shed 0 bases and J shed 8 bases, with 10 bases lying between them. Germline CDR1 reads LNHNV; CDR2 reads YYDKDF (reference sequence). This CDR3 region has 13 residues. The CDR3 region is CATSRDSNSEAFF. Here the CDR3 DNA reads TGTGCCACCAGCAGAGACTCCAACAGCGAAGCTTTCTTT.

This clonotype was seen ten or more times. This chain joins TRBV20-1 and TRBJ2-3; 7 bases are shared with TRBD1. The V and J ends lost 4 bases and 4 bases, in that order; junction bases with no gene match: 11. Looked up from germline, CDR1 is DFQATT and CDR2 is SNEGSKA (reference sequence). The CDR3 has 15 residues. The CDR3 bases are TGCAGTGCTACACCGACAGGGTGGCCCTCAGATACGCAGTATTTT. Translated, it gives CSATPTGWPSDTQYF.

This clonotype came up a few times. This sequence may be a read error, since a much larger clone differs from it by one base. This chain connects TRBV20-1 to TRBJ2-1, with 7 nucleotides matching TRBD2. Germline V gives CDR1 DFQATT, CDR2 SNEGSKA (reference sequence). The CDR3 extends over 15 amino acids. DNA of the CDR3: TGCAGTGCTCTCCGGCTAGCGGTTTCCTACAATGAGCAGCTCTTC. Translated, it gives CSALRLAVSYNEQLF.

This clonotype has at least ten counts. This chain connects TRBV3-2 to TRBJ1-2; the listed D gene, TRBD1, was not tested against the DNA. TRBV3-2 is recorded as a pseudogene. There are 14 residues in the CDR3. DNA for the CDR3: TGTGCCAGCAGCGAGGACAGGGCAGGATATGGCTACACCTTC. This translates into CASSEDRAGYGYTF.

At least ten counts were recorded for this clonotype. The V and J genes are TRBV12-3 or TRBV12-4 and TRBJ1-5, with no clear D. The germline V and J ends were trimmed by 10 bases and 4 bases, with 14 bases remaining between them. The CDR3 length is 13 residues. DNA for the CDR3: TGTGCCACCTCCCCGGGGAAAAATCAGCCCCAGCATTTT. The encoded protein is CATSPGKNQPQHF.

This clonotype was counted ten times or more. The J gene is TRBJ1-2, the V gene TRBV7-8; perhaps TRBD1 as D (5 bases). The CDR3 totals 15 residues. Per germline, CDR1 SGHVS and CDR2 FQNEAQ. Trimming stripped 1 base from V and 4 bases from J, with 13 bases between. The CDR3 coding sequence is TGTGCCAGCAGCTTAGTGGTCCAGGACATCTATGGCTACACCTTC. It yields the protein CASSLVVQDIYGYTF.